Listed below are T cell receptor beta chains from one sample, sequenced in a study of blood T cell repertoires in COVID-19. Using immunoSEQ multiplex PCR, the repertoire was profiled, and TCRdb retains in-frame clones only, with some absent. The sample has 15,000 to 20,000 clones, 70% to 90% seen once; the top ten hold less than 40%. The source material was peripheral blood. Receptors were obtained from a human donor with active COVID-19. The donor label of this sample is uncertain. CDR3s include the opening cysteine and the closing phenylalanine or tryptophan. A D gene is named only where the DNA matches it firmly. Size is stated for part of the rows, as once, few or many counts, or as a class when the clone is expanded.

clone_size,d_call,j_call,v_call,cdr3_aa,cdr3_nt
NA,TRBD2,TRBJ2-3,TRBV5-6,CASSLLLAGGSDTQYF,TGTGCCAGCAGCTTACTTCTAGCGGGGGGATCGGATACGCAGTATTTT
few,NA,TRBJ2-3,TRBV5-4,CASSLVGGPEDTQYF,TGTGCCAGCAGCTTGGTGGGGGGGCCGGAAGATACGCAGTATTTT
NA,NA,TRBJ2-7,TRBV7-6,CASSLGAGSPYEQYF,TGTGCCAGCAGCTTAGGGGCAGGGTCCCCCTACGAGCAGTACTTC
few,NA,TRBJ1-2,TRBV30,CAFWGGSNYGYTF,TGTGCCTTTTGGGGCGGGAGTAACTATGGCTACACCTTC
NA,TRBD1,TRBJ1-2,TRBV27,CASSLSRQGPYGYTF,TGTGCCAGCAGTTTATCCCGACAGGGCCCATATGGCTACACCTTC
once,NA,TRBJ1-6,TRBV11-2,CASSSGIGRANSPLHF,TGTGCCAGCAGCTCAGGGATCGGAAGGGCTAATTCACCCCTCCACTTT
NA,TRBD2,TRBJ2-3,TRBV7-8,CASSPSLAGENTDTQYF,TGTGCCAGCAGCCCGTCGCTAGCGGGGGAGAACACAGATACGCAGTATTTT
NA,TRBD1,TRBJ2-5,TRBV28,CASSLTPGTGEETQYF,TGTGCCAGCAGTTTGACTCCCGGGACAGGGGAAGAGACCCAGTACTTC
NA,NA,TRBJ2-1,TRBV2,CASLRRDQTYNEQFF,TGTGCCAGCCTCCGGAGGGACCAGACCTACAATGAGCAGTTCTTC
NA,NA,TRBJ2-5,TRBV2,CASSNYNGETQYF,TGTGCCAGCAGCAACTATAATGGAGAGACCCAGTACTTC
NA,NA,TRBJ1-2,TRBV18,CASSPGSGGYGYTF,TGTGCCAGCTCACCAGGATCGGGGGGATATGGCTACACCTTC
NA,NA,TRBJ2-3,TRBV21-1,CASSKWGAGPDTQYF,TGTGCCAGCAGCAAATGGGGAGCGGGACCAGATACGCAGTATTTT
NA,NA,TRBJ2-3,TRBV6-2/TRBV6-3,CASSPRALAWQSTDTQYF,TGTGCCAGCAGTCCCCGGGCCCTAGCGTGGCAAAGCACAGATACGCAGTATTTT
NA,TRBD1,TRBJ2-4,TRBV11-3,CASSDPGGGRAKNIQYF,TGTGCCAGCAGCGACCCAGGGGGCGGTAGGGCCAAAAACATTCAGTACTTC
NA,NA,TRBJ2-3,TRBV24-1,CATSEAGNSDTQYF,TGTGCCACCAGTGAGGCAGGGAACTCAGATACGCAGTATTTT
NA,NA,TRBJ2-7,TRBV5-6,CASSFWGLSSRDIHF,TGTGCCAGCAGCTTCTGGGGGCTATCTAGTCGCGACATTCACTTC
NA,NA,TRBJ2-3,TRBV4-2,CASSQALQGRVKYF,TGTGCCAGCAGCCAAGCCTTACAGGGTAGGGTGAAGTATTTT
NA,TRBD1,TRBJ1-3,TRBV6-5,CASSPGGPSGNTIYF,TGTGCCAGCAGTCCAGGGGGCCCCTCTGGAAACACCATATATTTT
NA,TRBD1,TRBJ2-7,TRBV20-1,CSASRQGILNEQYF,TGCAGTGCTAGTCGACAGGGGATACTCAACGAGCAGTACTTC
medium-sized,NA,TRBJ2-7,TRBV28,CASSRIGGNEQYF,TGTGCCAGCAGCCGTATAGGAGGGAACGAGCAGTACTTC
NA,TRBD1,TRBJ1-4,TRBV9,CASSPRQGTNEKLFF,TGTGCCAGCAGCCCGAGACAGGGTACTAATGAAAAACTGTTTTTT
few,NA,TRBJ2-7,TRBV12-3/TRBV12-4,CASSRLYEQYF,TGTGCCAGCAGCCGACTGTACGAGCAGTACTTC
NA,TRBD1,TRBJ2-7,TRBV19,CASSIGTGGSYEQYF,TGTGCCAGTAGTATAGGGACAGGGGGCTCCTACGAGCAGTACTTC
NA,TRBD1,TRBJ2-7,TRBV6-5,CASSPLGTVSYEQYF,TGTGCCAGCAGTCCCCTAGGGACAGTCTCCTACGAGCAGTACTTC
NA,NA,TRBJ2-2,TRBV7-2,CATWAGGTGELFF,TGTGCCACCTGGGCAGGTGGCACCGGGGAGCTGTTTTTT
NA,NA,TRBJ1-6,TRBV10-1,CASSDGANSPLHF,TGCGCCAGCAGTGACGGAGCGAATTCACCCCTCCACTTT
NA,NA,TRBJ2-7,TRBV7-2,CASSLEPFQFYEQYF,TGTGCCAGCAGCTTAGAGCCATTTCAATTCTACGAGCAGTACTTC
NA,TRBD1,TRBJ1-6,TRBV19,CASSMDRSSYNSPLHF,TGTGCCAGTAGTATGGACAGGAGCTCCTATAATTCACCCCTCCACTTT
NA,NA,TRBJ2-7,TRBV11-3,CASSLDPGDEQYF,TGTGCCAGCAGCTTAGATCCCGGGGACGAGCAGTACTTC
NA,NA,TRBJ1-5,TRBV3-1/TRBV3-2,CASSQGLGSLQPQHF,TGTGCCAGCAGCCAAGGCTTAGGGAGTCTGCAGCCCCAGCATTTT
few,NA,TRBJ2-7,TRBV15,CATSRESLSYGSSYEQYF,TGTGCCACCAGCAGAGAGTCCCTATCTTACGGGAGCTCCTACGAGCAGTACTTC
NA,TRBD2,TRBJ2-7,TRBV4-2,CASSQDSTGGPSPYEQYF,TGTGCCAGCAGCCAAGATTCAACGGGAGGGCCTTCCCCCTACGAGCAGTACTTC
once,TRBD1,TRBJ2-5,TRBV9,CASSPRDRGQETQYF,TGTGCCAGCAGCCCTCGAGACAGGGGGCAAGAGACCCAGTACTTC
few,TRBD2,TRBJ2-1,TRBV11-2,CASSWTGSLAAAYNEQFF,TGTGCCAGCAGCTGGACCGGGAGTCTAGCGGCCGCCTACAATGAGCAGTTCTTC
NA,NA,TRBJ2-3,TRBV7-3,CASSTVGTDTQYF,TGTGCCAGCAGCACGGTCGGCACAGATACGCAGTATTTT
NA,TRBD2,TRBJ2-1,TRBV19,CASSPGLAEQFF,TGTGCCAGTAGTCCCGGACTAGCGGAGCAGTTCTTC
few,TRBD1,TRBJ1-2,TRBV28,CASSGGWGQGVRVYGYTF,TGTGCCAGCAGTGGTGGGTGGGGACAGGGAGTAAGAGTTTATGGCTACACCTTC
few,NA,TRBJ2-5,TRBV12-3/TRBV12-4,CASSFIHQETQYF,TGTGCCAGCAGTTTTATTCACCAAGAGACCCAGTACTTC
NA,NA,TRBJ1-5,TRBV15,CATSGTGGIQPQHF,TGTGCCACCAGCGGAACCGGGGGGATTCAGCCCCAGCATTTT
NA,NA,TRBJ2-7,TRBV9,CASSPDGVWEQYF,TGTGCCAGCAGCCCAGACGGGGTCTGGGAGCAGTACTTC
NA,NA,TRBJ1-2,TRBV6-5,CASSIQGHYGYTF,TGTGCCAGCAGTATACAGGGACACTATGGCTACACCTTC
NA,TRBD1,TRBJ2-3,TRBV7-3,CASSPGQITDTQYF,TGTGCCAGCAGCCCGGGACAGATCACAGATACGCAGTATTTT
NA,NA,TRBJ2-3,TRBV19,CASSPLDRVRGETQYF,TGTGCCAGTAGCCCCTTAGACAGAGTAAGGGGTGAGACGCAGTATTTT
NA,NA,TRBJ1-5,TRBV18,CASSPDSSQPQHF,TGTGCCAGCTCACCCGACAGTTCCCAGCCCCAGCATTTT